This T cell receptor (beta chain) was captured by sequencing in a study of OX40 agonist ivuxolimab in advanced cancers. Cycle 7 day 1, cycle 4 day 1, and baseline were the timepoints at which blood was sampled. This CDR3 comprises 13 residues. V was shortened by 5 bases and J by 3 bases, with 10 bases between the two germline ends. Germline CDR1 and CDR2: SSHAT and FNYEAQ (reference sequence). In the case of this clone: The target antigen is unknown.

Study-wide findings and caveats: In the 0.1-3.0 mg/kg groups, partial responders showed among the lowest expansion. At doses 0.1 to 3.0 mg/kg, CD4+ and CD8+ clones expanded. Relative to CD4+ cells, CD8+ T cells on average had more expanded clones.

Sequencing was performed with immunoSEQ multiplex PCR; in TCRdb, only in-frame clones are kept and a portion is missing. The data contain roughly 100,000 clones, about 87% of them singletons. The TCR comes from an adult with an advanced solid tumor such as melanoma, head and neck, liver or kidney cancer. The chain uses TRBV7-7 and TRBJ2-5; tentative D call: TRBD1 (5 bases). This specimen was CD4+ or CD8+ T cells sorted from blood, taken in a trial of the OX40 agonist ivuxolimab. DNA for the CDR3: TGTGCCAGCAGCCATGGACAAAAAGAGACCCAGTACTTC. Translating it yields CASSHGQKETQYF.